The 30 T cell receptor beta chains below all came from one sample that was sequenced in a study of blood T cell repertoires in COVID-19 (TCRdb year 2020). The library relied on the immunoSEQ multiplex PCR assay. TCRdb retrieved this table from immuneACCESS and kept in-frame rearrangements only. Not all clones are present; in checked studies, unresolved V genes account for under half, and no reason is known for the remainder. This sample is represented by about 140,000 clones; 85% to 90% of them were singletons. The biggest ten clones account for roughly 11% of the sample. The specimen sequenced was peripheral blood. The receptor source for this set is a woman older than 75 with acute or convalescent COVID-19.

Points on this clone: The sample contains more than one DNA sequence encoding this CDR3. The chain couples TRBV5-1 to TRBJ1-1; TRBD1 is a possible D gene (5 bases). Between the trimmed V and J ends, which lost 2 bases and 3 bases, there was a span of 8 bases. The germline V gene has CDR1 SGHRS and CDR2 YFSETQ. The CDR3 is 13 residues long. The CDR3 DNA reads as TGCGCCAGCAGCTTCGGAGGGGACACTGAAGCTTTCTTT. It yields the protein CASSFGGDTEAFF.

This clone showed up just once. The rearrangement joins TRBV5-1 to TRBJ2-2, with D perhaps matching TRBD2 (6 bases). V was shortened by 4 bases and J by 3 bases, with 13 bases between the two germline ends. This CDR3 has 15 amino acids. Germline V lookup: CDR1 SGHRS, CDR2 YFSETQ. CDR3 protein: CASSPGTGHTGELFF. In nucleotides, the CDR3 is TGCGCCAGCAGCCCCGGGACTGGGCACACCGGGGAGCTGTTTTTT.

The chain joins TRBV18 to TRBJ1-1; D is uncertain. V was cut by 6 bases and J by 1 base, with 9 bases left in between. CDR3 length: 13 amino acids. Germline CDR1 is KGHSH and CDR2 is LQKENI. The CDR3 reads CASSGVGNTEAFF. CDR3 coding DNA: TGTGCCAGCTCCGGTGTTGGGAACACTGAAGCTTTCTTT.

Regarding this clone: A junction boundary mismatches the germline segment, possibly from a read error. V usage is TRBV7-7 and J usage is TRBJ2-5; 10 bases are shared with TRBD1. CDR3 length: 16 residues. From germline, CDR1 is SSHAT and CDR2 FNYEAQ (reference sequence). CDR3 residues: CASSLGARTGGETQYF. The CDR3 DNA is TGTGCTAGCAGCTTAGGGGCCCGGACAGGGGGAGAGACCCAGTACTTC.

A word on this clone: The germline gene is not matched at one end of the junction; a read error may be the cause. This rearrangement joins TRBV7-7 to TRBJ2-1, with D possibly TRBD1 on 6 matching bases. Per germline, CDR1 SSHAT and CDR2 FNYEAQ (reference sequence). The CDR3 runs to 13 residues. In DNA form, the CDR3 reads TGTGCTAGCAGCCAGGGGACGCACAATGAGCAGTTCTTC. This translates into CASSQGTHNEQFF.

This clone showed up many times. CDR3 coding DNA: TGTGCCAGCAGTGGGGACTGGGACAGGGTCGGGGGAAGCAATCAGCCCCAGCATTTT. Translated, it gives CASSGDWDRVGGSNQPQHF. The rearrangement uses TRBV6-1 and TRBJ1-5, with 9 bases lining up with TRBD1. Per the germline V gene, CDR1 is MNHNS and CDR2 is SASEGT. J lost 1 base, V lost 4 bases, and 14 bases had no gene match. This CDR3 is 19 amino acids long.

V and J are TRBV6-5 and TRBJ1-2; 7 bases match TRBD1. CDR3 length equals 13 residues. Losses at the gene ends were 2 bases for V and 3 bases for J; bases not matched to a gene: 0. CDR1 is MNHEY and CDR2 is SVGAGI in the germline V gene. The CDR3: CASSYQGDYGYTF. CDR3 coding DNA: TGTGCCAGCAGTTACCAGGGGGACTATGGCTACACCTTC.

The gene calls are TRBV18 and TRBJ2-3; 9 bases align to TRBD2. Unmatched junction bases numbered 5, after V lost 2 bases and J lost 2 bases. Germline CDR1 reads KGHSH; CDR2 reads LQKENI. The CDR3 is 16 amino acids. The CDR3 spells CASSPRASGTTDTQYF. DNA for the CDR3: TGTGCCAGCTCACCAAGGGCTAGCGGGACCACAGATACGCAGTATTTT.

The CDR3 nucleotides are TGTGCCAGCAGCGTAAGGGGCACTCCAGAGACCCAGTACTTC. Its protein is CASSVRGTPETQYF. The chain combines TRBV9 with TRBJ2-5; maybe TRBD1 (5 bases). V was cut by 1 base and J by 4 bases, with 11 bases left in between. This CDR3 has 14 residues. Germline V gene lookup returns CDR1 SGDLS and CDR2 YYNGEE.

In nucleotides, the CDR3 is TGTGCCAGCAGCCTACTTGCGGACTCCTACGAGCAGTACTTC. Amino acid sequence: CASSLLADSYEQYF. The chain combines TRBV3-1 (or the pseudogene TRBV3-2) with TRBJ2-7, with D unresolved. Deletions cut 4 bases from V and 0 bases from J, with 10 bases between. Germline values: CDR1 LGHDT, CDR2 YNNKEL (reference sequence). The CDR3 covers 14 residues.

This clone occurred once. V and J are TRBV29-1 and TRBJ1-1, with no clear D. The CDR3 sequence is 10 residues long. Germline lookup yields CDR1 SQVTM and CDR2 ANQGSEA. V lost 4 bases to trimming and J lost 7 bases, with 7 bases between them. DNA of the CDR3: TGCAGCGTTGGGCACAGTGAAGCTTTCTTT. This gives the protein CSVGHSEAFF.

The chain couples TRBV25-1 to TRBJ1-2; weak D call: TRBD1 (6 bases). Germline V gives CDR1 MGHDK, CDR2 SYGVNS. This CDR3 has 11 residues. Between the trimmed V and J ends, which lost 4 bases and 8 bases, there was a span of 8 bases. The CDR3 loop reads CASSGGRGYTF. CDR3 DNA sequence: TGTGCCAGCAGTGGGGGGCGCGGCTACACCTTC.

V usage is TRBV5-1 and J usage is TRBJ2-5; D is uncertain. V was pared by 4 bases and J by 0 bases, with 13 bases between. The CDR3 totals 15 residues. The V gene's germline CDR1 is SGHRS and CDR2 YFSETQ. The CDR3 bases are TGCGCCAGCAGCCTCCCCGAGGCCTACCAAGAGACCCAGTACTTC. Translated: CASSLPEAYQETQYF. The full variable domain, completed using reference TRBV5-1 and TRBJ2-5, is KAGVTQTPRYLIKTRGQQVTLSCSPISGHRSVSWYQQTPGQGLQFLFEYFSETQRNKGNFPGRFSGRQFSNSRSEMNVSTLELGDSALYLCASSLPEAYQETQYFGPGTRLLVL.

This rearrangement joins TRBV20-1 to TRBJ1-6, with D perhaps TRBD1 (6 bases). Per germline, CDR1 DFQATT and CDR2 SNEGSKA (reference sequence). The CDR3 has 15 residues. V lost 3 bases to trimming and J lost 9 bases, with 18 bases between them. CDR3 amino acids: CSASVGTNIGSPLHF. CDR3 DNA: TGCAGTGCTAGTGTCGGGACAAACATCGGTTCACCCCTCCACTTT.

This clone was seen a handful of times. The gene calls are TRBV6-5 and TRBJ1-2; D is possibly TRBD1 (6 bases). The CDR3 is made up of 15 amino acids. V was cut by 4 bases and J by 1 base, with 13 bases left in between. The germline V gene encodes CDR1 MNHEY and CDR2 SVGAGI. In DNA form, the CDR3 reads TGTGCCAGCAGTTTTTACAGGGAAAATAACTATGGCTACACCTTC. It encodes CASSFYRENNYGYTF.

The chain combines TRBV19 with TRBJ2-3, with 10 nucleotides matching TRBD2. CDR1 is LNHDA, CDR2 SQIVND, per germline (reference sequence). The V and J ends lost 8 bases and 5 bases, in that order; junction bases with no gene match: 7. The CDR3 spans 14 residues. CDR3 sequence reads: CASSPERGGDTQYF. In nucleotides, the CDR3 is TGTGCCAGTTCTCCCGAGCGGGGGGGAGATACGCAGTATTTT.

This chain uses TRBV12-5 with TRBJ2-5; D possibly corresponds to TRBD1 (6 bases). Deletions cut 6 bases from V and 2 bases from J, with 13 bases between. This CDR3 has 14 residues. From germline, CDR1 is LGHNT and CDR2 FRNRAP. The CDR3 sequence: CASGLGQQQETQYF. CDR3 bases: TGTGCTAGTGGCCTAGGACAGCAACAAGAGACCCAGTACTTC.

This sequence joins TRBV12-3 or TRBV12-4 and TRBJ2-2; D is unclear. The CDR3 is 13 residues long. Trimming cost V 5 bases and J 5 bases, with 9 bases left between them. The CDR3 here is CASSNRLTGELFF. The DNA for the CDR3 is TGTGCCAGCAGTAACCGGTTGACCGGGGAGCTGTTTTTT.

This chain links TRBV6-5 with TRBJ1-5; 7 nucleotides agree with TRBD1. Losses at the gene ends were 6 bases for V and 9 bases for J; bases not matched to a gene: 5. Germline V CDR1 and CDR2: MNHEY, SVGAGI. The CDR3 consists of 12 residues. Here the CDR3 DNA reads TGTGCCAGCAGCTATAGGACAGGGCCCCAGCATTTT. Translated, it gives CASSYRTGPQHF.

Only one count was recorded for this clone. The CDR3 DNA sequence: TGTGCCAGTAGTATAGCCCTGACAGGTCGTACGGGTTCACCCCTCCACTTT. It translates to CASSIALTGRTGSPLHF. The chain is built from TRBV19 and TRBJ1-6; tentatively, D is TRBD1 (6 bases). Germline V gene sequence: CDR1 LNHDA, CDR2 SQIVND (reference sequence). The CDR3 covers 17 residues. The V gene lost 1 base and the J gene lost 9 bases, with 19 bases spanning the gap.

The chain is built from TRBV19 and TRBJ1-2; TRBD1 matches 10 bases. V lost 9 bases to trimming and J lost 4 bases; unmatched junction nucleotides: 17. Germline V CDR1 and CDR2: LNHDA, SQIVND (reference sequence). The CDR3 has 17 residues. Here the CDR3 DNA reads TGTGCCAGCTTAGACCGGGACAGGGGCCGATCCGGCTATGGCTACACCTTC. Translated, it gives CASLDRDRGRSGYGYTF. Full variable domain (rest looked up from reference TRBV19 and TRBJ1-2): DGGITQSPKYLFRKEGQNVTLSCEQNLNHDAMYWYRQDPGQGLRLIYYSQIVNDFQKGDIAEGYSVSREKKESFPLTVTSAQKNPTAFYLCASLDRDRGRSGYGYTFGSGTRLTVV.

The CDR3 DNA follows: TGTGCCAGCAGCCCGGGGGGGGTTAAGGGCAACTATGGCTACACCTTC. Protein sequence: CASSPGGVKGNYGYTF. The V and J genes are TRBV9 and TRBJ1-2; D possibly corresponds to TRBD1 (5 bases). CDR1 and CDR2 (germline): SGDLS, YYNGEE. V dropped 4 bases and J dropped 2 bases, with 18 bases sitting between them. There are 16 residues in the CDR3.

The chain carries TRBV6-5 and TRBJ2-7; D perhaps matches TRBD2 (5 bases). Germline V lookup: CDR1 MNHEY, CDR2 SVGAGI. The CDR3 runs 15 residues. With 2 bases removed from V and 0 bases from J, the gap between germline ends came to 11 bases. The CDR3 spells CASSYGLGFSYEQYF. Here the CDR3 DNA reads TGTGCCAGCAGTTACGGACTGGGGTTCTCCTACGAGCAGTACTTC.

This clone was recorded once. The V and J genes are TRBV19 and TRBJ1-5; 7 bases match TRBD1. The CDR3 consists of 17 residues. J lost 6 bases, V lost 0 bases, and 11 bases had no gene match. Germline CDR1 reads LNHDA; CDR2 reads SQIVND (reference sequence). The CDR3, as DNA: TGTGCCAGTAGTATAGATCGGGGGCAGCACAGGGGTCAGCCCCAGCATTTT. The encoded protein is CASSIDRGQHRGQPQHF. Supplemented by reference TRBV19 and TRBJ1-5, the full variable domain reads DGGITQSPKYLFRKEGQNVTLSCEQNLNHDAMYWYRQDPGQGLRLIYYSQIVNDFQKGDIAEGYSVSREKKESFPLTVTSAQKNPTAFYLCASSIDRGQHRGQPQHFGDGTRLSIL.

The CDR3 coding sequence is TGTGCCAGCAGCCAACCTAGCGGGGGCGGGATAAGCACAGATACGCAGTATTTT. Protein sequence: CASSQPSGGGISTDTQYF. The V gene is TRBV4-2, the J gene TRBJ2-3; 10 nucleotides agree with TRBD2. CDR3 length: 18 residues. Trimming cost V 2 bases and J 0 bases; bases outside gene matches: 8. Germline CDR1 reads LGHNA; CDR2 reads YNFKEQ.

The J gene is TRBJ1-6, the V gene TRBV12-3 or TRBV12-4, with 8 bases fitting TRBD1. This CDR3 is 13 amino acids long. The junction had 10 bases not matched to a gene; V was cut back by 9 bases and J by 12 bases. As DNA, the CDR3 is TGTGCCAGTAGACAGGGGACCCACATACCCCTCCACTTT. Translated: CASRQGTHIPLHF.

CDR3 region: CASSIARGTYGYTF. The CDR3 DNA reads TGTGCCAGTAGTATTGCCAGGGGGACCTATGGCTACACCTTC. The V call is TRBV19, the J call TRBJ1-2; 7 bases fit TRBD1. The germline V gene encodes CDR1 LNHDA and CDR2 SQIVND (reference sequence). This CDR3 is 14 amino acids long. V lost 3 bases and J lost 4; bases outside the gene matches: 5.

This chain uses TRBV7-9 with TRBJ2-7; TRBD1 aligns across 8 bases. The CDR3 has 14 amino acids. V dropped 3 bases and J dropped 5; count of bases not matched to a gene: 6. Per the germline V gene, CDR1 is SEHNR and CDR2 is FQNEAQ (reference sequence). The CDR3 sequence is CASSFTGTGNEQYF. DNA for the CDR3: TGTGCCAGCAGCTTCACCGGGACAGGAAACGAGCAGTACTTC.

This chain's CDR3 is CASSLDKNTIYF. The DNA of the CDR3 is TGCGCCAGCAGCTTGGACAAGAACACCATATATTTT. This sequence joins TRBV5-1 and TRBJ1-3; D remains unclear. Trimming cost V 0 bases and J 7 bases, with 5 bases left between them. There are 12 residues in the CDR3. Germline assignment: CDR1 SGHRS and CDR2 YFSETQ.

The chain recombines TRBV5-1 with TRBJ2-3; TRBD1 matches 8 bases. This CDR3 region has 16 residues. From germline, CDR1 is SGHRS and CDR2 YFSETQ. V shed 4 bases and J 3 bases; nucleotides not matched to a gene: 10. In nucleotides, the CDR3 is TGCGCCAGCAGCATAAGACAGGGGCGAGGGACAGATACGCAGTATTTT. Its protein is CASSIRQGRGTDTQYF.